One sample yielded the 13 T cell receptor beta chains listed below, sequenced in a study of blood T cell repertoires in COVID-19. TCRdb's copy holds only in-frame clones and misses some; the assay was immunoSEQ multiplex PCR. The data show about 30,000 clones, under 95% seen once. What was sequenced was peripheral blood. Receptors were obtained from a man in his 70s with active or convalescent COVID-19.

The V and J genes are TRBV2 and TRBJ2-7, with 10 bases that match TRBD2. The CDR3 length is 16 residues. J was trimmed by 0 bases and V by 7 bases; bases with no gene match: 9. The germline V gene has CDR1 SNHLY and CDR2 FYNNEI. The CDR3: CASTLSSGGASYEQYF. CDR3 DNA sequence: TGTGCCAGCACCCTGTCTAGCGGGGGAGCCTCCTACGAGCAGTACTTC.

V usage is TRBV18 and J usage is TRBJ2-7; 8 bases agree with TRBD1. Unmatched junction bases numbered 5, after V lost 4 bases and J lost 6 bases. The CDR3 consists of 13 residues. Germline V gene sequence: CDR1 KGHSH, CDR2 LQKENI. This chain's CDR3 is CASSRQGSREQYF. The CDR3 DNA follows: TGTGCCAGCTCACGACAGGGGTCGCGCGAGCAGTACTTC.

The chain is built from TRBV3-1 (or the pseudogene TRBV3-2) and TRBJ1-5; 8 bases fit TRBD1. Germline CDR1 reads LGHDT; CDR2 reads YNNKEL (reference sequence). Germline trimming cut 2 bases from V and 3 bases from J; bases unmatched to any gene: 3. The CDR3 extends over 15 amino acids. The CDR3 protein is CASSQTDRANQPQHF. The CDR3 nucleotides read TGTGCCAGCAGCCAAACGGACAGGGCCAATCAGCCCCAGCATTTT.

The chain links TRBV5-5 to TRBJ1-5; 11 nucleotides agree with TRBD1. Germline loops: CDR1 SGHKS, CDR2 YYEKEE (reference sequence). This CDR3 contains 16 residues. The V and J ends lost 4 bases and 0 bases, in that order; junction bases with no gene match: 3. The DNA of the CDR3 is TGTGCCAGCAGCCGGGGGACAGGGGGTAGCAATCAGCCCCAGCATTTT. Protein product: CASSRGTGGSNQPQHF.

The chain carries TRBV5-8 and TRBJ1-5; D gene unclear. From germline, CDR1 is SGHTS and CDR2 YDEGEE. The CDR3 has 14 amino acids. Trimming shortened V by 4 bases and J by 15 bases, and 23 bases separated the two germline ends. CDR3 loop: CASSIPYGRGGGHF. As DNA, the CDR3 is TGTGCCAGCAGCATACCCTATGGCCGGGGAGGCGGGCATTTT.

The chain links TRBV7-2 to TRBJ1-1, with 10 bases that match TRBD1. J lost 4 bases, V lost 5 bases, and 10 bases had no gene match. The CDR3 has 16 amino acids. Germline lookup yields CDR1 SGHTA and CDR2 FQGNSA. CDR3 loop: CASSQEPGQGSTEAFF. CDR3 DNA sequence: TGTGCCAGCAGCCAAGAACCGGGACAGGGGAGCACTGAAGCTTTCTTT.

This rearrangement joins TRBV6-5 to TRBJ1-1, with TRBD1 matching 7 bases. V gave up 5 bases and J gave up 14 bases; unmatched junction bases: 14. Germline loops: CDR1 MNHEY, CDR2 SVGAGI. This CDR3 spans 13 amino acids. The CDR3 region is CASSPVRGLPPFF. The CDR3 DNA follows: TGTGCCAGCAGTCCTGTAAGGGGGCTCCCCCCGTTCTTT.

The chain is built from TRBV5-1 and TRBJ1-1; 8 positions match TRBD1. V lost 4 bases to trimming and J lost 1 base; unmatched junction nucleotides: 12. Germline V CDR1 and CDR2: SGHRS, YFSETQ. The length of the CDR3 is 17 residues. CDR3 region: CASSNFNRGRGNTEAFF. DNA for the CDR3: TGCGCCAGCAGCAACTTTAACAGGGGGAGAGGGAACACTGAAGCTTTCTTT.

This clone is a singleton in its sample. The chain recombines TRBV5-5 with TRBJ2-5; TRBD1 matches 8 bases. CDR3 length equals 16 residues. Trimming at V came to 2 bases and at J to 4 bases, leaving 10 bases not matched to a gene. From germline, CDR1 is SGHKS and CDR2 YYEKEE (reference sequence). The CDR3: CASSLTGQGRTETQYF. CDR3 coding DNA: TGTGCCAGCAGCTTAACTGGACAGGGTAGAACAGAGACCCAGTACTTC. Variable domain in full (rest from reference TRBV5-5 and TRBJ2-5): DAGVTQSPTHLIKTRGQQVTLRCSPISGHKSVSWYQQVLGQGPQFIFQYYEKEERGRGNFPDRFSARQFPNYSSELNVNALLLGDSALYLCASSLTGQGRTETQYFGPGTRLLVL.

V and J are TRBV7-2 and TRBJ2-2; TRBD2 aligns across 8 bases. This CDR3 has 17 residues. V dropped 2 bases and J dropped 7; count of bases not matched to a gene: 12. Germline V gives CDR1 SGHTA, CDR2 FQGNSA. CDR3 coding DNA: TGTGCCAGCAGCTTATATATCGGGACTAGGACGGGCGGGGAGCTGTTTTTT. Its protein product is CASSLYIGTRTGGELFF. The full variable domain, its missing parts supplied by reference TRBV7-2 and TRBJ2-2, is GAGVSQSPSNKVTEKGKDVELRCDPISGHTALYWYRQSLGQGLEFLIYFQGNSAPDKSGLPSDRFSAERTGGSVSTLTIQRTQQEDSAVYLCASSLYIGTRTGGELFFGEGSRLTVL.

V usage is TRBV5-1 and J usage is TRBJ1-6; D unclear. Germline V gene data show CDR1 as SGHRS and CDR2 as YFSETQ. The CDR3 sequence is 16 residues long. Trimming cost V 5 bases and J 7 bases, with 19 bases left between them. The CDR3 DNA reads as TGCGCCAGCAGATCCCTCGTTACGGGAGAAAATTCACCCCTCCACTTT. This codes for CASRSLVTGENSPLHF.

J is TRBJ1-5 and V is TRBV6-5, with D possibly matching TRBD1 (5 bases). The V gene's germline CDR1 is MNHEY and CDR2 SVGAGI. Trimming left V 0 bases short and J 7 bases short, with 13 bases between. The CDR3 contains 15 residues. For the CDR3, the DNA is TGTGCCAGCAGTTACTCGGGGGGAGCGGGGCAGCCCCAGCATTTT. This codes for CASSYSGGAGQPQHF.

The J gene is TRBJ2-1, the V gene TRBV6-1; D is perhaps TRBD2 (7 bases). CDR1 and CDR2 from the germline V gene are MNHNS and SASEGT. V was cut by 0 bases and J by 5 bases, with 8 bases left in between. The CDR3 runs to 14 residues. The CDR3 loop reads CASSEAGGHNEQFF. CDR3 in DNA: TGTGCCAGCAGTGAAGCGGGGGGGCACAATGAGCAGTTCTTC.